The rows below give T cell receptor beta chains drawn from one sample of a study of glioma-infiltrating T cells. One entry per CDR3 protein, called by TCRdb with MiXCR from the multiplex PCR reads. In the table there are more than 110,000 distinct CDR3 sequences, 30% to 40% of which are singletons. Sequencing used glioma tissue, nonneoplastic brain tissue, or PBMCs (not recorded which). The source of these receptors is a human donor with low-grade glioma or glioblastoma, undergoing nonglioma brain surgery, or in good health (not recorded which). Each CDR3 is given with its conserved first and last residue. Fields, in order: D gene, clone size, V gene, J gene, CDR3 DNA, CDR3 protein. D genes are given only for firm matches. Size values are once, few and many counts, or a class for expanded clones, and some rows have none.

d_gene: NA; abundance: few; v_gene: TRBV7-2; j_gene: TRBJ2-1; CDR3nt: TGTGCCAGCAGCTTAGTGGGGGAAACCCAGCGAGAGCAGTTCTTC; CDR3aa: CASSLVGETQREQFF
d_gene: TRBD1; abundance: few; v_gene: TRBV27; j_gene: TRBJ2-7; CDR3nt: TGTGCCAGCAGTTTACTCGGGACAGGGGCCTCCTACGAGCAGTACTTC; CDR3aa: CASSLLGTGASYEQYF
d_gene: NA; abundance: NA; v_gene: TRBV4-1; j_gene: TRBJ2-5; CDR3nt: TGCGCCAGCAGCCAAGGTGTCAGTCGGCAAGAGACCCAGTACTTC; CDR3aa: CASSQGVSRQETQYF
d_gene: TRBD2; abundance: few; v_gene: TRBV4-1; j_gene: TRBJ2-1; CDR3nt: TGCGCCAGCAGCCTCGCGACTAGCGGGAGTGGTAATGAGCAGTTCTTC; CDR3aa: CASSLATSGSGNEQFF
d_gene: NA; abundance: NA; v_gene: TRBV7-2; j_gene: TRBJ1-2; CDR3nt: TGTGCCAGCAGCTTAGCCGCGGGGGGCGGGTATGGCTACACCTTC; CDR3aa: CASSLAAGGGYGYTF
d_gene: NA; abundance: many; v_gene: TRBV7-8; j_gene: TRBJ2-7; CDR3nt: TGTGCCAGCAGCTTGACAGCCACCTACGAGCAGTACTTC; CDR3aa: CASSLTATYEQYF
d_gene: TRBD2; abundance: NA; v_gene: TRBV20-1; j_gene: TRBJ2-5; CDR3nt: TGCAGTGCCTTGCTTCGGGGGGTGAGGACCCAGTACTTC; CDR3aa: CSALLRGVRTQYF
d_gene: NA; abundance: NA; v_gene: TRBV6-2/TRBV6-3; j_gene: TRBJ1-2; CDR3nt: TGTGCCAGCAGTTACATCGATTTACGGAACTATGGCTACACCTTC; CDR3aa: CASSYIDLRNYGYTF
d_gene: NA; abundance: NA; v_gene: TRBV11-2; j_gene: TRBJ2-3; CDR3nt: TGTGCCAGCAGCTTTGTATGGCCCACAGATACGCAGTATTTT; CDR3aa: CASSFVWPTDTQYF
d_gene: TRBD2; abundance: NA; v_gene: TRBV6-9; j_gene: TRBJ2-1; CDR3nt: TGTGCCAGCAGTTACCAGCGGGGGGTATCCTACAATGAGCAGTTCTTC; CDR3aa: CASSYQRGVSYNEQFF
d_gene: NA; abundance: NA; v_gene: TRBV3-1; j_gene: TRBJ1-5; CDR3nt: TGTGCCAGCAGCCAAGGGGGAGAGCAGCCCCAGCATTTT; CDR3aa: CASSQGGEQPQHF
d_gene: NA; abundance: NA; v_gene: TRBV14; j_gene: TRBJ2-7; CDR3nt: TGTGCCAGCAGCCATGCGTATCCCTACGAGCAGTACTTC; CDR3aa: CASSHAYPYEQYF
d_gene: NA; abundance: NA; v_gene: TRBV6-2/TRBV6-3; j_gene: TRBJ1-2; CDR3nt: TGTGCCAGCAGTTACTCGACTGGGCTCTATGGCTACACCTTC; CDR3aa: CASSYSTGLYGYTF
d_gene: NA; abundance: few; v_gene: TRBV6-1; j_gene: TRBJ1-5; CDR3nt: TGTGCCAGCCGCAGGGCGGGTCAGCCCCAGCATTTT; CDR3aa: CASRRAGQPQHF
d_gene: TRBD2; abundance: NA; v_gene: TRBV4-1; j_gene: TRBJ2-1; CDR3nt: TGCGCCAGCAGCCAAGTACCGGGACTAGCGGTCGAGCAGTTCTTC; CDR3aa: CASSQVPGLAVEQFF
d_gene: NA; abundance: NA; v_gene: TRBV20-1; j_gene: TRBJ1-1; CDR3nt: TGCAGTGCTCCCAGGGGCGGAAACACTGAAGCTTTCTTT; CDR3aa: CSAPRGGNTEAFF
d_gene: NA; abundance: few; v_gene: TRBV6-6; j_gene: TRBJ1-3; CDR3nt: TGTGCCAGCAGTTACTCAGGCTCTGGAAACACCATATATTTT; CDR3aa: CASSYSGSGNTIYF
d_gene: NA; abundance: few; v_gene: TRBV28; j_gene: TRBJ2-5; CDR3nt: TGTGCCAGCATTAAGGGTCGCCAAGAGACCCAGTACTTC; CDR3aa: CASIKGRQETQYF
d_gene: NA; abundance: few; v_gene: TRBV11-1; j_gene: TRBJ1-1; CDR3nt: TGTGCCAGCACCCAAGGGCGCGCGGGTTATACTGAAGCTTTCTTT; CDR3aa: CASTQGRAGYTEAFF
d_gene: TRBD2; abundance: NA; v_gene: TRBV7-9; j_gene: TRBJ2-1; CDR3nt: TGTGCCAGCCTGCGGGGGGGGTACAATGAGCAGTTCTTC; CDR3aa: CASLRGGYNEQFF
d_gene: TRBD2; abundance: NA; v_gene: TRBV4-3; j_gene: TRBJ2-1; CDR3nt: TGCGCCAGCAGCCAAGGGACTAGCGTAGACAATGAGCAGTTCTTC; CDR3aa: CASSQGTSVDNEQFF
d_gene: NA; abundance: NA; v_gene: TRBV4-1; j_gene: TRBJ1-6; CDR3nt: TGCGCCAGCAGCCAAGAGGAGAGGTCACCCCTCCACTTT; CDR3aa: CASSQEERSPLHF
d_gene: NA; abundance: NA; v_gene: TRBV29-1; j_gene: TRBJ2-7; CDR3nt: TGCAGCGTTGAAGATGGGGCCTACGAGCAGTACTTC; CDR3aa: CSVEDGAYEQYF
d_gene: NA; abundance: few; v_gene: TRBV11-2; j_gene: TRBJ1-1; CDR3nt: TGTGCCAGCAGTCAAGGGGGGACGGCTGAAGCTTTCTTT; CDR3aa: CASSQGGTAEAFF
d_gene: NA; abundance: NA; v_gene: TRBV19; j_gene: TRBJ2-1; CDR3nt: TGTGCCAGTAGGTTACAAAGCGGGTCTTACAATGAGCAGTTCTTC; CDR3aa: CASRLQSGSYNEQFF
d_gene: NA; abundance: few; v_gene: TRBV6-5; j_gene: TRBJ1-1; CDR3nt: TGTGCCAGCAGTTCCGGGGGGGCTGGGGGGCGGAACACTGAAGCTTTCTTT; CDR3aa: CASSSGGAGGRNTEAFF
d_gene: TRBD2; abundance: NA; v_gene: TRBV20-1; j_gene: TRBJ2-3; CDR3nt: TGCAGTGCCTCACTAGCGGGGGTCACAGATACGCAGTATTTT; CDR3aa: CSASLAGVTDTQYF
d_gene: TRBD2; abundance: NA; v_gene: TRBV12-3/TRBV12-4; j_gene: TRBJ2-7; CDR3nt: TGTGCCAGCAGCTTAGCGGGAGTTGACTACGAGCAGTACTTC; CDR3aa: CASSLAGVDYEQYF
d_gene: NA; abundance: once; v_gene: TRBV6-1; j_gene: TRBJ2-7; CDR3nt: TGTGCCAGCGCCAACCGGGACTCGGCCGAGCAGTACTTC; CDR3aa: CASANRDSAEQYF
d_gene: NA; abundance: few; v_gene: TRBV7-9; j_gene: TRBJ2-2; CDR3nt: TGTGCCAGCAGCTCAGGGTTCGGGGAACAAAACACCGGGGAGCTGTTTTTT; CDR3aa: CASSSGFGEQNTGELFF
d_gene: NA; abundance: NA; v_gene: TRBV6-1; j_gene: TRBJ2-5; CDR3nt: TGTGCCAGCACCTCTTCCGCGGGGCCGAGCGAGACCCAGTACTTC; CDR3aa: CASTSSAGPSETQYF
d_gene: NA; abundance: NA; v_gene: TRBV28; j_gene: TRBJ1-5; CDR3nt: TGTGCCAGCAGTGCGACCGGGGGAGGTCAGCCCCAGCATTTT; CDR3aa: CASSATGGGQPQHF
d_gene: TRBD2; abundance: few; v_gene: TRBV5-1; j_gene: TRBJ2-7; CDR3nt: TGCGCCAGCAGCATGGGACTAGCGGGTACCTACGAGCAGTACTTC; CDR3aa: CASSMGLAGTYEQYF
d_gene: NA; abundance: NA; v_gene: TRBV4-1; j_gene: TRBJ1-1; CDR3nt: TGCGCCAGCAGCCAAAGCCAGGGGCGATTGAACACTGAAGCTTTCTTT; CDR3aa: CASSQSQGRLNTEAFF
d_gene: TRBD1; abundance: once; v_gene: TRBV27; j_gene: TRBJ1-5; CDR3nt: TGTGCCAGCAGGCCGGACAGGGCTGGCAATCAGCCCCAGCATTTT; CDR3aa: CASRPDRAGNQPQHF
d_gene: NA; abundance: NA; v_gene: TRBV2; j_gene: TRBJ2-5; CDR3nt: TGTGCCAGCAGTGTTGAGGGTCAAGAGACCCAGTGCTTC; CDR3aa: CASSVEGQETQCF
d_gene: TRBD1; abundance: NA; v_gene: TRBV10-3; j_gene: TRBJ2-7; CDR3nt: TGTGCCACCCGGGCCGGGACAGGGAAACCCGAGCAGTACTTC; CDR3aa: CATRAGTGKPEQYF
d_gene: NA; abundance: few; v_gene: TRBV4-2; j_gene: TRBJ1-1; CDR3nt: TGTGCCAGCAGCCACGGGGCGGACACTGAAGCTTTCTTT; CDR3aa: CASSHGADTEAFF
d_gene: NA; abundance: few; v_gene: TRBV10-2; j_gene: TRBJ2-5; CDR3nt: TGCGCCAGCAGGGGCAGTCAAGAGACCCAGTACTTC; CDR3aa: CASRGSQETQYF
d_gene: NA; abundance: few; v_gene: TRBV29-1; j_gene: TRBJ1-1; CDR3nt: TGCAGCGTTGAGCCGCGGGTTATGAACACTGAAGCTTTCTTT; CDR3aa: CSVEPRVMNTEAFF
d_gene: NA; abundance: once; v_gene: TRBV7-2; j_gene: TRBJ2-3; CDR3nt: TGTGCCAGCAGCCGGCCGCCAGATACGCAGTATTTT; CDR3aa: CASSRPPDTQYF
d_gene: NA; abundance: many; v_gene: TRBV27; j_gene: TRBJ1-1; CDR3nt: TGTGCCAGCAGTGCAATCGGGGTATGGAACACTGAAGCTTTCTTT; CDR3aa: CASSAIGVWNTEAFF
d_gene: NA; abundance: NA; v_gene: TRBV6-2/TRBV6-3; j_gene: TRBJ1-1; CDR3nt: TGTGCCAGCAGCCAAGGTTGGAACACTGAAGCTTTCTTT; CDR3aa: CASSQGWNTEAFF
d_gene: TRBD2; abundance: NA; v_gene: TRBV11-2; j_gene: TRBJ2-7; CDR3nt: TGTGCCAGCAGCTTAGATCCTAGCGGGATATACAATGAGCAGTACTTC; CDR3aa: CASSLDPSGIYNEQYF
d_gene: NA; abundance: NA; v_gene: TRBV20-1; j_gene: TRBJ2-7; CDR3nt: TGCAGTGCTCAAACGGGGCCAAATCCCTACGAGCAGTACTTC; CDR3aa: CSAQTGPNPYEQYF
d_gene: NA; abundance: NA; v_gene: TRBV20-1; j_gene: TRBJ2-7; CDR3nt: TGCAGTGCGGGCGGCGGGCAGGGAAGCTACGAGCAGTACTTC; CDR3aa: CSAGGGQGSYEQYF